This T cell receptor beta chain was retrieved from a study of cytomegalovirus exposure and HLA in healthy donors. The junction had 4 bases not matched to a gene; V was cut back by 6 bases and J by 2 bases. The CDR3 length is 13 residues. Germline values: CDR1 SGHTA, CDR2 FQGNSA. Primers included in the PCR were 60 Vbeta and 13 Jbeta primers. Only in-frame clones appear in the TCRdb table, and some are missing; sequencing was by immunoSEQ multiplex PCR. Here the sample spans about 130,000 clones, around two thirds being singletons. This receptor was obtained from a human donor in good health. Sequenced sample: PBMCs. The chain has TRBV7-2 and TRBJ2-7, with 7 bases that match TRBD2. The CDR3 protein is CASRVGTTYEQYF. As DNA, the CDR3 is TGTGCCAGCAGGGTTGGGACTACCTACGAGCAGTACTTC.